These 8 T cell receptor beta chains were all obtained from the same sample, sequenced in a study of monozygotic twins with inflammatory bowel disease. TCRdb reprocessed the 5' RACE reads and keeps a single row for each CDR3 protein, giving no DNA. The listing contains a few hundred thousand distinct CDR3 sequences. Material: blood. The receptors shown here come from a human donor with ulcerative colitis or Crohn's disease, or a healthy co-twin of an affected twin (not recorded which).

The V and J genes are TRBV15 and TRBJ2-3; no DNA is available, so the TRBD2 call from TCRdb remains unchecked. The CDR3 covers 16 residues. Germline loops: CDR1 LNHNV, CDR2 YYDKDF (reference sequence). The chain's CDR3 is CATSRDGGFSTDTQYF.

The chain joins TRBV7-2 to TRBJ2-7; TCRdb's assignment of TRBD1 cannot be checked, as there is no DNA. Germline V CDR1 and CDR2: SGHTA, FQGNSA. The CDR3 has 15 residues. CDR3 region: CASSSDSLNTYEQYF.

The chain is built from TRBV5-1 and TRBJ2-2; TCRdb picks TRBD1, but there is no DNA to check that call. CDR1 and CDR2 from the germline V gene are SGHRS and YFSETQ. The CDR3 consists of 14 residues. The CDR3 sequence: CASRDNTATGELFF. Looking up the rest from reference TRBV5-1 and TRBJ2-2 gives the full variable domain: KAGVTQTPRYLIKTRGQQVTLSCSPISGHRSVSWYQQTPGQGLQFLFEYFSETQRNKGNFPGRFSGRQFSNSRSEMNVSTLELGDSALYLCASRDNTATGELFFGEGSRLTVL.

V usage is TRBV5-1 and J usage is TRBJ2-3; lacking DNA, the TRBD1 call made by TCRdb goes unchecked. The CDR3 length is 17 residues. Germline assignment: CDR1 SGHRS and CDR2 YFSETQ. The CDR3 here is CASSLEGGGTSTDTQYF.

This rearrangement joins TRBV30 to TRBJ2-4; the D gene TCRdb calls, TRBD1, cannot be checked with no DNA. Germline CDR1 GTSNPN, CDR2 SVGIG (reference sequence). This CDR3 region has 13 residues. This CDR3 is CAWNTRTGGIQYF.

The chain has TRBV5-1 and TRBJ1-1; TCRdb designates TRBD1, a call that cannot be tested without DNA. The CDR3 runs 13 residues. CDR1 is SGHRS, CDR2 YFSETQ, per germline. The CDR3 is CASSSQGITEAFF. The entire variable domain, with the rest obtained from reference TRBV5-1 and TRBJ1-1, is as follows: KAGVTQTPRYLIKTRGQQVTLSCSPISGHRSVSWYQQTPGQGLQFLFEYFSETQRNKGNFPGRFSGRQFSNSRSEMNVSTLELGDSALYLCASSSQGITEAFFGQGTRLTVV.

CDR3 sequence: CASSLSGVRRNYGYTF. This chain joins TRBV5-1 and TRBJ1-2. From germline, CDR1 is SGHRS and CDR2 YFSETQ. The CDR3 is made up of 16 amino acids.

V and J are TRBV20-1 and TRBJ1-2. The CDR3 is 13 amino acids. The germline V gene has CDR1 DFQATT and CDR2 SNEGSKA (reference sequence). This CDR3 is CCAPEGGNYGYTF.